This is a list of T cell receptor beta chains from one sample in a study of PD-L1 blockade in urothelial cancer. Using immunoSEQ multiplex PCR, the repertoire was profiled, and TCRdb retains in-frame clones only, with some absent. The repertoire has around 100,000 clones, about 91% of them found once; the top ten carry about 4%. Material: PBMCs, obtained around atezolizumab (anti-PD-L1) treatment. The receptors derive from a man between 60 and 75 years old with urothelial cancer. The CDR3 runs from the conserved cysteine through the conserved F or W. A D gene is named only where the DNA matches it firmly. Rows give clone size only sometimes, using once, few, many, or a class for an expanded clone.

size: NA; D: TRBD1; V: TRBV2; J: TRBJ1-1; CDR3: CASRETGTGVPEAFF; DNA: TGTGCCAGCAGGGAGACCGGGACAGGGGTGCCTGAAGCTTTCTTT
size: NA; D: NA; V: TRBV6-6; J: TRBJ1-5; CDR3: CASSYPPGHNQPQHF; DNA: TGTGCCAGCAGTTACCCTCCGGGTCACAATCAGCCCCAGCATTTT
size: NA; D: NA; V: TRBV5-4; J: TRBJ1-4; CDR3: CASSLARAGGEKLFF; DNA: TGTGCCAGCAGCTTGGCCAGGGCGGGGGGTGAAAAACTGTTTTTT
size: NA; D: TRBD1; V: TRBV28; J: TRBJ2-5; CDR3: CASRGQGEGETQYF; DNA: TGTGCCAGCAGAGGACAGGGGGAGGGTGAGACCCAGTACTTC
size: NA; D: TRBD2; V: TRBV7-2; J: TRBJ2-7; CDR3: CASSLRTSGRGEQYF; DNA: TGTGCCAGCAGCTTAAGGACTAGCGGGAGAGGCGAGCAGTACTTC
size: NA; D: TRBD1; V: TRBV5-4; J: TRBJ1-4; CDR3: CASSLDRGSGEKLFF; DNA: TGTGCCAGCAGCTTGGACAGGGGAAGCGGTGAAAAACTGTTTTTT
size: NA; D: NA; V: TRBV6-5; J: TRBJ1-2; CDR3: CASRTGGSNYGYTF; DNA: TGTGCCAGCCGAACGGGGGGGTCTAACTATGGCTACACCTTC
size: NA; D: NA; V: TRBV11-2; J: TRBJ2-3; CDR3: CASSSRAGSTDTQYF; DNA: TGTGCCAGCAGCTCAAGAGCAGGTAGCACAGATACGCAGTATTTT
size: NA; D: NA; V: TRBV15; J: TRBJ2-5; CDR3: CATSSAQRSETQYF; DNA: TGTGCCACCAGCAGCGCCCAAAGGAGTGAGACCCAGTACTTC
size: NA; D: TRBD1; V: TRBV5-1; J: TRBJ2-1; CDR3: CASSLDRTGTYNEQFF; DNA: TGCGCCAGCAGCTTGGACAGGACAGGGACCTACAATGAGCAGTTCTTC
size: NA; D: TRBD2; V: TRBV7-2; J: TRBJ2-3; CDR3: CASSLGGSGFGGADTQYF; DNA: TGTGCCAGCAGCTTAGGCGGGTCGGGATTCGGGGGGGCAGATACGCAGTATTTT
size: once; D: TRBD1; V: TRBV11-2; J: TRBJ1-4; CDR3: CASSPRGGQGSNEKLFF; DNA: TGTGCCAGCAGCCCTAGGGGGGGACAGGGTTCTAATGAAAAACTGTTTTTT
size: once; D: NA; V: TRBV7-9; J: TRBJ2-5; CDR3: CASSPWGGGFQETQYF; DNA: TGTGCCAGCAGCCCCTGGGGCGGGGGCTTCCAAGAGACCCAGTACTTC
size: NA; D: NA; V: TRBV10-3; J: TRBJ1-5; CDR3: CAISGGVRGQPQHF; DNA: TGTGCCATCAGTGGGGGGGTCCGGGGTCAGCCCCAGCATTTT
size: NA; D: TRBD1; V: TRBV5-1; J: TRBJ1-2; CDR3: CASSLAGTGTGYTF; DNA: TGCGCCAGCAGCTTGGCAGGGACAGGGACTGGCTACACCTTC
size: NA; D: TRBD1; V: TRBV7-2; J: TRBJ1-2; CDR3: CASSLAGDRVNYGYTF; DNA: TGTGCCAGCAGCTTAGCGGGGGACAGGGTAAACTATGGCTACACCTTC
size: NA; D: TRBD2; V: TRBV5-1; J: TRBJ2-3; CDR3: CASSLGLTSGRLSDTQYF; DNA: TGCGCCAGCAGCTTGGGGCTAACTAGCGGGAGATTGTCAGATACGCAGTATTTT
size: few; D: NA; V: TRBV27; J: TRBJ2-4; CDR3: CASSQSIKNIQYF; DNA: TGTGCCAGCTCCCAGTCGATAAAAAACATTCAGTACTTC
size: NA; D: TRBD2; V: TRBV15; J: TRBJ2-1; CDR3: CATSRIQTSGGAGTYNEQFF; DNA: TGTGCCACCAGCAGAATCCAGACTAGCGGGGGGGCAGGGACCTACAATGAGCAGTTCTTC
size: NA; D: TRBD1; V: TRBV4-3; J: TRBJ1-2; CDR3: CASSQDMTGMVGYTF; DNA: TGCGCCAGCAGCCAAGATATGACAGGGATGGTCGGCTACACCTTC
size: NA; D: NA; V: TRBV9; J: TRBJ2-3; CDR3: CASSVGNAGSDTQYF; DNA: TGTGCCAGCAGCGTAGGTAATGCGGGGTCCGATACGCAGTATTTT
size: NA; D: TRBD1; V: TRBV6-1; J: TRBJ1-2; CDR3: CASRLDRNYGYTF; DNA: TGTGCCAGCAGACTGGACAGGAACTATGGCTACACCTTC
size: NA; D: TRBD1; V: TRBV4-1; J: TRBJ2-4; CDR3: CASSSGQGKIIQYF; DNA: TGCGCCAGCAGTTCAGGACAGGGAAAAATCATTCAGTACTTC
size: NA; D: NA; V: TRBV6-1; J: TRBJ1-2; CDR3: CASTPEVGYGYTF; DNA: TGTGCCAGCACCCCGGAGGTTGGCTATGGCTACACCTTC
size: NA; D: NA; V: TRBV6-5; J: TRBJ2-1; CDR3: CASSPTSNSYNEQFF; DNA: TGTGCCAGCAGCCCAACTAGCAACTCCTACAATGAGCAGTTCTTC
size: once; D: TRBD1; V: TRBV28; J: TRBJ1-2; CDR3: CAIPAQGINYGYTF; DNA: TGTGCCATTCCGGCACAGGGGATTAACTATGGCTACACCTTC
size: once; D: NA; V: TRBV5-4; J: TRBJ2-3; CDR3: CASSLEEGADTQYF; DNA: TGTGCCAGCAGCTTGGAAGAGGGTGCAGATACGCAGTATTTT
size: NA; D: TRBD1; V: TRBV28; J: TRBJ1-2; CDR3: CASSLGGTDGLYGYTF; DNA: TGTGCCAGCAGTTTGGGCGGGACAGATGGTCTCTATGGCTACACCTTC
size: NA; D: NA; V: TRBV6-1; J: TRBJ1-5; CDR3: CASSGGTAPQHF; DNA: TGTGCCAGCTCTGGGGGGACGGCGCCCCAGCATTTT
size: NA; D: TRBD1; V: TRBV19; J: TRBJ1-6; CDR3: CASTGTGYNSPLHF; DNA: TGTGCCAGTACGGGGACAGGGTATAATTCACCCCTCCACTTT
size: once; D: NA; V: TRBV11-1; J: TRBJ2-7; CDR3: CASSLALDRRAYEQYF; DNA: TGTGCCAGCAGCTTAGCGCTGGACAGGAGGGCCTACGAGCAGTACTTC
size: NA; D: NA; V: TRBV6-5; J: TRBJ1-6; CDR3: CASSELQGGSPLHF; DNA: TGTGCCAGCAGTGAACTGCAGGGTGGTTCACCCCTCCACTTT
size: NA; D: TRBD1; V: TRBV6-5; J: TRBJ1-2; CDR3: CASSNTGVDGYTF; DNA: TGTGCCAGCAGCAACACAGGGGTTGATGGCTACACCTTC
size: NA; D: NA; V: TRBV25-1; J: TRBJ2-3; CDR3: CASASSGTDTQYF; DNA: TGTGCCAGTGCTAGCAGCGGCACAGATACGCAGTATTTT